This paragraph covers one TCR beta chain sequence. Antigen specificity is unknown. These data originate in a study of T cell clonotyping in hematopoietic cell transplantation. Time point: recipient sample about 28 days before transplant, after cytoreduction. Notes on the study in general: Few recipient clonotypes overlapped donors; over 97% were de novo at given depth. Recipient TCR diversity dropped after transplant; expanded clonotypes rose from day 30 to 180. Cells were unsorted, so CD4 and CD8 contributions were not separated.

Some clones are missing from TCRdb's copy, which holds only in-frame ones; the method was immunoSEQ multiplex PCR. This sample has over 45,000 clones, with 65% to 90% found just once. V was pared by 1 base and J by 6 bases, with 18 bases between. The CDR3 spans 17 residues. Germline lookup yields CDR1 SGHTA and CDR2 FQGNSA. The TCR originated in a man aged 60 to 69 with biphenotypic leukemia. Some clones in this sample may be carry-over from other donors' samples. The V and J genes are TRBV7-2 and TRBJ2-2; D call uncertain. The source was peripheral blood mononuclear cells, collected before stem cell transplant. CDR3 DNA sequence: TGTGCCAGCAGCTTAGGTTTCAGCCTCCTTTATTCCGGGGAGCTGTTTTTT. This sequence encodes CASSLGFSLLYSGELFF. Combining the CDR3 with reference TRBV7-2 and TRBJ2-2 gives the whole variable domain GAGVSQSPSNKVTEKGKDVELRCDPISGHTALYWYRQSLGQGLEFLIYFQGNSAPDKSGLPSDRFSAERTGGSVSTLTIQRTQQEDSAVYLCASSLGFSLLYSGELFFGEGSRLTVL.